The table lists the clone carrying this T cell receptor beta chain with a few counts. Its antigen is currently unknown. This specimen belongs to a study of T-cell reconstitution after alpha-beta-depleted transplantation in children. General study results and limits: From newly produced T cells came most of the T-cell counts and diversity one year after transplant. The study reportedly traced alpha-beta T cells about two months after transplant to several hundred expanded graft clones. For some patients, TCRbeta diversity was high at day 60 because of recipient T cells and thymic progenitors that survived.

A TCRbeta library incorporating unique molecular identifiers was prepared. TCRdb redid the calling of the PCR reads with MiXCR, one entry per CDR3 protein. The sample gives 250,000 to 300,000 distinct CDR3 sequences, over 7.5% of which show up once; around 9.8% is in the top ten. The CDR3 extends over 15 amino acids. Germline V gene data show CDR1 as MNHEY and CDR2 as SVGAGI. Unmatched junction bases numbered 10, after V lost 7 bases and J lost 4 bases. This TCR came from a female patient aged 2-10 years who had a stem cell transplant for Fanconi anemia, so the T cells may come from the graft donor. V gene TRBV6-5 combines with J gene TRBJ1-1, with TRBD1 identical over 9 bases. The input for sequencing was peripheral blood, taken 360 days after TCRalphabeta/CD19-depleted stem cell transplant. The CDR3: CASNRGQGYGTEAFF. The CDR3 DNA is TGTGCCAGCAACCGGGGACAGGGTTATGGCACTGAAGCTTTCTTT.